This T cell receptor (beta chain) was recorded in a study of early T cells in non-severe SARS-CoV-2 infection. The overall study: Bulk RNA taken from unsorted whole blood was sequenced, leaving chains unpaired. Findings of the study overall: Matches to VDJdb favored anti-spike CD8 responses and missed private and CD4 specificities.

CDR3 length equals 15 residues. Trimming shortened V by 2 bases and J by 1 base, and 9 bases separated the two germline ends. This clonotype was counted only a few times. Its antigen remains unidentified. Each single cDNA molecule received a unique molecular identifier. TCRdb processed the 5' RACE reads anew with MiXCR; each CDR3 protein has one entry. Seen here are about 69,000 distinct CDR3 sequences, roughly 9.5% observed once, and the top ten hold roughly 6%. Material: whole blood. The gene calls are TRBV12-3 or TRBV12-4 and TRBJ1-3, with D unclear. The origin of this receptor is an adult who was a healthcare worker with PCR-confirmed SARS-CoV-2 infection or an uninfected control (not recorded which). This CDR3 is CASSLSLASGNTIYF. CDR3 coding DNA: TGTGCCAGCAGTTTAAGCTTAGCTTCTGGAAACACCATATATTTT.